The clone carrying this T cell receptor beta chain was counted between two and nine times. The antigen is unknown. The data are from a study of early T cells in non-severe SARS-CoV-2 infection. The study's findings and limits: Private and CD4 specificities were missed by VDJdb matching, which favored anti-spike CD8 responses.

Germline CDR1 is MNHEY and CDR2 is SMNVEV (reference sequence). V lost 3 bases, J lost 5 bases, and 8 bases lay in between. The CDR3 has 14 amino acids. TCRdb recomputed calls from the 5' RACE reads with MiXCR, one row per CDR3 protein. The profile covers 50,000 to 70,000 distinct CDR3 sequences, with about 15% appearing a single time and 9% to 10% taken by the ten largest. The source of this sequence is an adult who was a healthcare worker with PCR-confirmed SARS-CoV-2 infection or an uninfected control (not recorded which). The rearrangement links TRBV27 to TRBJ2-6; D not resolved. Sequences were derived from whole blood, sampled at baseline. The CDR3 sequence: CASSFRARANVLTF. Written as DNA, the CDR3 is TGTGCCAGCAGTTTTAGGGCACGGGCCAACGTCCTGACTTTC.